This T cell receptor beta chain comes out of a study of blood T cell repertoires in COVID-19. Sequencing used immunoSEQ multiplex PCR; TCRdb keeps in-frame clones, though not all of them. The sample records around 140,000 clones, around 89% being singletons. The CDR3 consists of 15 residues. Germline V gives CDR1 MNHEY, CDR2 SMNVEV (reference sequence). V lost 2 bases and J lost 2, with 12 bases in between. Material for sequencing was peripheral blood. The sequence came from a man aged 55 to 70 with COVID-19, enrolled during active disease. The chain has TRBV27 and TRBJ1-1, with D unresolved. The CDR3 DNA follows: TGTGCCAGCAGTTTACCCCTCACAGCTAACACTGAAGCTTTCTTT. This translates into CASSLPLTANTEAFF.